This T cell receptor beta chain is drawn from a study of blood T cells in healthy people across ages. The use of a sample-barcoded 5' primer and a J-beta primer mix characterized a second PCR of 7 to 11 cycles. Every molecule of cDNA carried a tag from a template-switch adaptor with 12 random nucleotides. TCRdb processed the 5' RACE reads anew with MiXCR; each CDR3 protein has one entry. Of 1.5 million to 1.9 million distinct CDR3 sequences in the sample, 40% to 45% are singletons; the top ten hold approximately 4%. The CDR3 runs 12 residues. Germline lookup yields CDR1 SNHLY and CDR2 FYNNEI. Trimming removed 7 bases at V and 13 bases at J, with 17 bases between. Concerning this clonotype: The antigen remains unidentified.

General observations from the study: Across samples, TCR beta diversity tracked strongly with naive T cell percentage. Unknown CMV status may confound age-related changes in expanded clones. There were more naive CD4+ cells and higher diversity in long-lived donors than in aged donors.

Sequenced sample: blood. The rearrangement joins TRBV2 to TRBJ2-1; tentatively, D is TRBD1 (5 bases). This receptor was identified in a woman aged 18-30 years in good health. This CDR3 reads CASTGFGETQFF. The CDR3 nucleotides are TGTGCCAGCACAGGGTTCGGAGAGACCCAGTTCTTC. Full variable domain (remainder filled in from reference TRBV2 and TRBJ2-1): EPEVTQTPSHQVTQMGQEVILRCVPISNHLYFYWYRQILGQKVEFLVSFYNNEISEKSEIFDDQFSVERPDGSNFTLKIRSTKLEDSAMYFCASTGFGETQFFGPGTRLTVL.